A single sample gave rise to the 21 T cell receptor beta chains below, sequenced in a study of OX40 agonist ivuxolimab in advanced cancers. This table comes from immunoSEQ multiplex PCR, and its TCRdb copy is limited to in-frame clones, with some not included. The sample consists of some 90,000 clones, over 75% of them appearing once. The material sequenced was CD4+ or CD8+ T cells sorted from blood, taken in a trial of the OX40 agonist ivuxolimab. The receptors derive from an adult with an advanced solid tumor such as melanoma, head and neck, liver or kidney cancer.

The gene calls are TRBV13 and TRBJ2-4; 12 bases align to TRBD1. V shed 1 base and J 1 base; nucleotides not matched to a gene: 2. The CDR3 is 17 residues long. Germline V gene sequence: CDR1 PRHDT, CDR2 FYEKMQ (reference sequence). The chain's CDR3 is CASSLAGQGAAKNIQYF. CDR3 nucleotides: TGTGCCAGCAGCTTAGCGGGACAGGGGGCGGCCAAAAACATTCAGTACTTC.

The chain joins TRBV2 to TRBJ2-7; no clear D gene. CDR1 is SNHLY and CDR2 is FYNNEI in the germline V gene. The CDR3 loop spans 12 amino acids. V was trimmed by 3 bases and J by 6 bases, leaving 9 bases between them. As DNA, the CDR3 is TGTGCCAGCAGTGAGTATGAGCGCGAGCAGTACTTC. It encodes CASSEYEREQYF.

The genes are TRBV19 and TRBJ2-1; possible D gene TRBD2, 6 bases. Trimming left V 5 bases short and J 0 bases short, with 17 bases between. Per the germline V gene, CDR1 is LNHDA and CDR2 is SQIVND (reference sequence). The CDR3 consists of 17 residues. CDR3 in DNA: TGTGCCAGTAGTCCCTCGGGACGGGGGAGCTCCTACAATGAGCAGTTCTTC. This gives the protein CASSPSGRGSSYNEQFF.

The rearrangement joins TRBV2 to TRBJ1-2, with a possible D match to TRBD1 (5 bases). V lost 4 bases to trimming and J lost 1 base, with 22 bases between them. Per germline, CDR1 SNHLY and CDR2 FYNNEI. This CDR3 has 18 residues. CDR3 residues: CASSVDIGLLHFNYGYTF. In DNA form, the CDR3 reads TGTGCCAGCAGTGTGGACATCGGCCTTTTGCATTTTAACTATGGCTACACCTTC.

The chain recombines TRBV2 with TRBJ1-5; D call uncertain. The CDR3 totals 16 residues. CDR1 and CDR2 from the germline V gene are SNHLY and FYNNEI. The V gene lost 2 bases and the J gene lost 4 bases, with 15 bases spanning the gap. CDR3 residues: CASSEWQRELNQPQHF. CDR3 nucleotide sequence: TGTGCCAGCAGTGAATGGCAGCGGGAACTGAATCAGCCCCAGCATTTT.

The chain links TRBV6-1 to TRBJ1-3; 8 nucleotides align to TRBD1. The CDR3 has 15 residues. The V segment lost 6 bases and the J segment 1 base; nucleotides outside the gene matches: 5. Germline CDR1 and CDR2: MNHNS and SASEGT. CDR3 nucleotides: TGTGCCAGCAGGGACGACAGGGGATCTGGAAACACCATATATTTT. It yields the protein CASRDDRGSGNTIYF.

This sequence joins TRBV5-1 and TRBJ1-5; 7 bases match TRBD1. V gave up 2 bases and J gave up 7 bases; unmatched junction bases: 12. The CDR3 loop spans 16 amino acids. Germline V gene lookup returns CDR1 SGHRS and CDR2 YFSETQ. The CDR3 DNA reads as TGCGCCAGCAGCTTCGGCGGGCAGGGAGGGGGCCAGCCCCAGCATTTT. Encoded protein: CASSFGGQGGGQPQHF. Drawing the rest from reference TRBV5-1 and TRBJ1-5, the complete variable domain is KAGVTQTPRYLIKTRGQQVTLSCSPISGHRSVSWYQQTPGQGLQFLFEYFSETQRNKGNFPGRFSGRQFSNSRSEMNVSTLELGDSALYLCASSFGGQGGGQPQHFGDGTRLSIL.

The CDR3 bases are TGTGCCAGCAGCTTGGGACAAATGAACACTGAAGCTTTCTTT. Translation gives CASSLGQMNTEAFF. This rearrangement joins TRBV5-4 to TRBJ1-1; D unclear. Germline V CDR1 and CDR2: SGHNT, YYREEE (reference sequence). There are 14 residues in the CDR3. V was clipped by 0 bases and J by 0 bases, with 6 bases between them.

The chain joins TRBV10-2 to TRBJ1-5; D is undetermined. The germline V gene has CDR1 WSHSY and CDR2 SAAADI. The length of the CDR3 is 13 residues. Trimming pared 2 bases from V and 2 bases from J, leaving 4 bases between. CDR3 sequence reads: CASSETGNQPQHF. For the CDR3, the DNA is TGCGCCAGCAGTGAGACAGGCAATCAGCCCCAGCATTTT.

The chain is built from TRBV2 and TRBJ1-3; 7 bases line up with TRBD1. J lost 2 bases, V lost 4 bases, and 8 bases had no gene match. CDR3 length: 16 residues. CDR1 SNHLY and CDR2 FYNNEI come from the germline V gene. The DNA for the CDR3 is TGTGCCAGCAGTGGAGGGACAGTGGGTCCTGGAAACACCATATATTTT. It specifies CASSGGTVGPGNTIYF.

The chain has TRBV5-8 and TRBJ1-2, with a tentative D call TRBD1 (5 bases). V lost 4 bases to trimming and J lost 3 bases, with 19 bases between them. This CDR3 has 16 amino acids. In germline, CDR1 is SGHTS, CDR2 YDEGEE. The DNA for the CDR3 is TGTGCCAGCAGCCCCCGTGGGGGTAGGGTGGACTATGGCTACACCTTC. Protein: CASSPRGGRVDYGYTF.

This chain connects TRBV18 to TRBJ1-1, with D unresolved. This CDR3 contains 13 residues. Germline loops: CDR1 KGHSH, CDR2 LQKENI. The ends were cut back, 6 bases at V and 2 bases at J, with 10 bases in the middle. The CDR3 nucleotides are TGTGCCAGCTCCCCCGGACCCAACACTGAAGCTTTCTTT. This sequence encodes CASSPGPNTEAFF.

The chain is built from TRBV7-9 and TRBJ2-3; 10 bases align to TRBD1. Looked up from germline, CDR1 is SEHNR and CDR2 is FQNEAQ (reference sequence). The CDR3 has 16 residues. With 1 base clipped from V and 1 base from J, the junction kept 2 bases outside the gene matches. This CDR3 reads CASSLGQGAGTDTQYF. In nucleotides, the CDR3 is TGTGCCAGCAGCTTAGGACAGGGGGCTGGCACAGATACGCAGTATTTT.

The genes are TRBV5-1 and TRBJ1-5, with TRBD1 identical over 10 bases. The CDR3 runs 15 residues. Germline lookup yields CDR1 SGHRS and CDR2 YFSETQ. Trimming took 5 bases from V and 3 from J; bases not matched to a gene: 5. CDR3 protein: CASRFGTGDNQPQHF. The CDR3 nucleotides read TGCGCCAGCAGGTTTGGGACAGGGGACAATCAGCCCCAGCATTTT.

The chain couples TRBV6-5 to TRBJ1-5; possibly TRBD1 for D (5 bases). V was pared by 6 bases and J by 5 bases, with 14 bases between. The CDR3 has 14 residues. From germline, CDR1 is MNHEY and CDR2 SVGAGI. The CDR3 DNA reads as TGTGCCAGCAGGGAGACAGCGGACTATCAGCCCCAGCATTTT. The encoded protein is CASRETADYQPQHF.

V is TRBV7-2 and J is TRBJ2-7; 8 positions agree with TRBD1. The CDR3 sequence is 14 residues long. Germline V gene sequence: CDR1 SGHTA, CDR2 FQGNSA. V gave up 4 bases and J gave up 3 bases; unmatched junction bases: 5. CDR3 DNA: TGTGCCAGCAGCTCGGGACAGGCATTCTACGAGCAGTACTTC. Its protein product is CASSSGQAFYEQYF.

CDR3: CASSPKRVRDGYNQPQHF. The CDR3 nucleotides read TGTGCCAGCAGTCCCAAACGAGTCCGGGACGGATATAATCAGCCCCAGCATTTT. The chain has TRBV27 and TRBJ1-5; TRBD1 might be the D (5 bases). Looked up from germline, CDR1 is MNHEY and CDR2 is SMNVEV (reference sequence). CDR3 length: 18 residues. V gave up 5 bases and J gave up 4 bases, with 24 bases separating them.

The rearrangement uses TRBV30 and TRBJ1-4; D is possibly TRBD1 (5 bases). V lost 0 bases to trimming and J lost 0 bases, with 17 bases between them. Germline assignment: CDR1 GTSNPN and CDR2 SVGIG (reference sequence). This CDR3 region has 18 residues. The CDR3 sequence is CAWSVSATAHSTNEKLFF. The CDR3 region has the DNA TGTGCCTGGAGTGTTTCGGCGACAGCGCACTCAACTAATGAAAAACTGTTTTTT. The variable domain in full, completed from reference TRBV30 and TRBJ1-4, reads SQTIHQWPATLVQPVGSPLSLECTVEGTSNPNLYWYRQAAGRGLQLLFYSVGIGQISSEVPQNLSASRPQDRQFILSSKKLLLSDSGFYLCAWSVSATAHSTNEKLFFGSGTQLSVL.

This sequence joins TRBV28 and TRBJ2-7, with D perhaps assigned TRBD1 or TRBD2 (5 bases each). With 2 bases removed from V and 7 bases from J, the gap between germline ends came to 15 bases. CDR1 is MDHEN, CDR2 SYDVKM, per germline. This CDR3 region has 14 residues. The CDR3 DNA sequence: TGTGCCAGCAGTTTAATGCAGGGACCTAGGGAGCAGTACTTC. It specifies CASSLMQGPREQYF.

This clone was detected only a few times. V usage is TRBV13 and J usage is TRBJ2-1, with D perhaps matching TRBD2 (5 bases). The CDR3 consists of 13 residues. In germline, CDR1 is PRHDT, CDR2 FYEKMQ (reference sequence). Trimming cost V 2 bases and J 13 bases, with 15 bases left between them. The CDR3 sequence: CASSLRPRGEQFF. CDR3 DNA: TGTGCCAGCAGCTTACGGCCCCGGGGTGAACAGTTCTTC.

The J gene is TRBJ1-3, the V gene TRBV15; D gene ambiguous. This CDR3 region has 16 residues. The V gene's germline CDR1 is LNHNV and CDR2 YYDKDF (reference sequence). V was pared by 0 bases and J by 5 bases, with 14 bases between. The CDR3 here is CATSRDEQHSRNTIYF. The CDR3 region has the DNA TGTGCCACCAGCAGAGATGAACAGCACTCAAGAAACACCATATATTTT.